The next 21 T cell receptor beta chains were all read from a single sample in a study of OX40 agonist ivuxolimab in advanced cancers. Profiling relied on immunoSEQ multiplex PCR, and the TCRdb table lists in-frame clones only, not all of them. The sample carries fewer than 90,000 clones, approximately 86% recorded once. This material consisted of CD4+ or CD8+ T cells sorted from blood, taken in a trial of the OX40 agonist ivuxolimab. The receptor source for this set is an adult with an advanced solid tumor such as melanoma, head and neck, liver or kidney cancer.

CDR3 amino acids: CASSGEGETQYF. The CDR3 bases are TGTGCCAGCTCGGGAGAGGGGGAGACCCAGTACTTC. The J gene is TRBJ2-5, the V gene TRBV18; D possibly uses TRBD1 or TRBD2 (5 bases each). This CDR3 contains 12 residues. V lost 6 bases, J lost 5 bases, and 10 bases lay in between. The germline CDR1 and CDR2 sequences are KGHSH and LQKENI.

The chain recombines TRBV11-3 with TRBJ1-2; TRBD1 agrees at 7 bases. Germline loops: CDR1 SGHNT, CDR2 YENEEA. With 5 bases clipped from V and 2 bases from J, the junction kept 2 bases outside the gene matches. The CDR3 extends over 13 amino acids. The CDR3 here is CASSAQGNYGYTF. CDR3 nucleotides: TGTGCCAGCAGCGCACAGGGGAACTATGGCTACACCTTC.

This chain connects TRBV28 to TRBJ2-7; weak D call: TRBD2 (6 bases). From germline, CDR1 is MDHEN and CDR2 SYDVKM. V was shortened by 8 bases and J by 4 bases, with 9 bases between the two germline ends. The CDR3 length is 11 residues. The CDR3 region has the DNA TGTGCCAGCTCGGGACTTTACGAGCAGTACGTC. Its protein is CASSGLYEQYV.

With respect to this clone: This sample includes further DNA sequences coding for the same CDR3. CDR3 in amino acids: CASLKGRSLGKTQYF. The CDR3 coding sequence is TGTGCCAGCCTCAAAGGTAGAAGCCTTGGGAAGACCCAGTACTTC. The V gene is TRBV7-9, the J gene TRBJ2-5; no clear D gene. The V and J ends lost 8 bases and 6 bases respectively, with 22 bases between them. Looked up from germline, CDR1 is SEHNR and CDR2 is FQNEAQ (reference sequence). The CDR3 extends over 15 amino acids.

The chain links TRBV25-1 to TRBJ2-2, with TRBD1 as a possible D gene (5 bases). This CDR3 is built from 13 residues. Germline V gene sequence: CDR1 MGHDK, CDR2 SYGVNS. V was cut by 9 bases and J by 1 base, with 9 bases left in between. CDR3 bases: TGTGCCAGTTCCGACAGGAACACCGGGGAGCTGTTTTTT. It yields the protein CASSDRNTGELFF.

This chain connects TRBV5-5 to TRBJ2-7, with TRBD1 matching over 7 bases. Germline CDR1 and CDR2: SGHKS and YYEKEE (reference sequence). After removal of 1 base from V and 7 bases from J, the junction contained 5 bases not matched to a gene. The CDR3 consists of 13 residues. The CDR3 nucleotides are TGTGCCAGCAGCTTGAGGGGGCAGACGGAGCAGTACGTC. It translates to CASSLRGQTEQYV.

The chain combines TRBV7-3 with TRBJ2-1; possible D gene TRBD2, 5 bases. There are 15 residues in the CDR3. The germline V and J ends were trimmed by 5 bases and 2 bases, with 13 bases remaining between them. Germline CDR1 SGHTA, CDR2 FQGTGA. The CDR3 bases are TGTGCCAGCAGCCCATTAGCGACTACCTACAATGAGCAGTTCTTC. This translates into CASSPLATTYNEQFF.

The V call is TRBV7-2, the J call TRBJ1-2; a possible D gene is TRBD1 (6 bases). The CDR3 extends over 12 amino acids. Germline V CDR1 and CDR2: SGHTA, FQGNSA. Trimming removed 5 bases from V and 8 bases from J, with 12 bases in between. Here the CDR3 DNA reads TGTGCCAGCAGCGTACAGGGTCAGGGCTACACCTTC. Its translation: CASSVQGQGYTF.

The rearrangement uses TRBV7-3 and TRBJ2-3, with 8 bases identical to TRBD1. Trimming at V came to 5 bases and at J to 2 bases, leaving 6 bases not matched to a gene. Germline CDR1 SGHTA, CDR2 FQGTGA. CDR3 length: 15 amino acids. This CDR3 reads CASSNQGAPTDTQYF. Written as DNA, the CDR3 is TGTGCCAGCAGCAACCAGGGGGCCCCCACAGATACGCAGTATTTT.

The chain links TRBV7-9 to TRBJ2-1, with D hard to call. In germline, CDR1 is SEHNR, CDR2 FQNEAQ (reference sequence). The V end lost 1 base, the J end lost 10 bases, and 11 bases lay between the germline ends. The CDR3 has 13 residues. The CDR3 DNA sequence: TGTGCCAGCAGCTTAGTAGGCGTCGGGGAGCAGTTCTTC. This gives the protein CASSLVGVGEQFF.

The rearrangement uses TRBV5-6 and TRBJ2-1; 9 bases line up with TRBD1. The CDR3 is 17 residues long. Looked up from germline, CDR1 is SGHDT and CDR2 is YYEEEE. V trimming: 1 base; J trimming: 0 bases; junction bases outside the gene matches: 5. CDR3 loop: CASSLPGQGFSYNEQFF. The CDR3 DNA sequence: TGTGCCAGCAGCTTGCCGGGACAGGGCTTCTCCTACAATGAGCAGTTCTTC.

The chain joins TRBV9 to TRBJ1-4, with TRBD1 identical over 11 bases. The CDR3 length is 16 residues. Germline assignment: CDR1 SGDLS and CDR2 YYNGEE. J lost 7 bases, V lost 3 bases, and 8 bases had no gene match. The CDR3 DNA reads TGTGCCAGCAGCGCGCCCCCGGGACAGGGGGGTGAAAAACTGTTTTTT. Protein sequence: CASSAPPGQGGEKLFF.

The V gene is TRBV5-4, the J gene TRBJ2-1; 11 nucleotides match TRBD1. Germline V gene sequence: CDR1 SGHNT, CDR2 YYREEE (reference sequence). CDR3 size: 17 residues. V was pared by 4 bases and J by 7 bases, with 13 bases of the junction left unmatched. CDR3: CASSPSMGQGVINEQFF. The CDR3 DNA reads TGTGCCAGCAGCCCTTCGATGGGACAGGGGGTTATTAATGAGCAGTTCTTC.

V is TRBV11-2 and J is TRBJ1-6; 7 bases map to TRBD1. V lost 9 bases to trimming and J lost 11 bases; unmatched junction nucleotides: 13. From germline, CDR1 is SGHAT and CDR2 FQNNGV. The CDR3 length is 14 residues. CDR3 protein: CARCIKDRITPLHF. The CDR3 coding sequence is TGTGCCAGATGTATAAAGGACAGGATAACACCCCTCCACTTT.

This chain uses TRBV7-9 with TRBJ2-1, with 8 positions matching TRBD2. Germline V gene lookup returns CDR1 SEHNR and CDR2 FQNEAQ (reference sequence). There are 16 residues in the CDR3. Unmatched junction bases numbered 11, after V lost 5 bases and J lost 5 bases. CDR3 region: CASSRSGSGGNNEQFF. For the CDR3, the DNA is TGTGCCAGCAGCCGATCGGGGAGCGGGGGTAACAATGAGCAGTTCTTC.

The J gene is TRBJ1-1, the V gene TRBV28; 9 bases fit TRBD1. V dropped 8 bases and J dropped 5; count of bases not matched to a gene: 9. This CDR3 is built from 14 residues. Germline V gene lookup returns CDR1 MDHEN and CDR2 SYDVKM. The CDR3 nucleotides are TGTGCCAGCTCCCCCGGACAGGGGCGTACTGAAGCTTTCTTT. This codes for CASSPGQGRTEAFF.

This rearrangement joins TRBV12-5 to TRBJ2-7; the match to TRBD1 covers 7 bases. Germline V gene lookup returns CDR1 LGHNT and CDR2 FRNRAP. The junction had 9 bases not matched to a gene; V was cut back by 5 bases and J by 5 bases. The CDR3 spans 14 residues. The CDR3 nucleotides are TGTGCTAGTGGTCGCGGACAGGAAAGGGACGAGCAGTACTTC. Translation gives CASGRGQERDEQYF.

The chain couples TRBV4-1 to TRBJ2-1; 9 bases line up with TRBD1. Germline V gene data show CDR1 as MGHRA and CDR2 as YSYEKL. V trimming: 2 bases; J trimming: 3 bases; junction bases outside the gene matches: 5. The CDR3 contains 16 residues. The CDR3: CASSQNPGQGYNEQFF. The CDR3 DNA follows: TGCGCCAGCAGCCAAAATCCGGGACAGGGCTACAATGAGCAGTTCTTC.

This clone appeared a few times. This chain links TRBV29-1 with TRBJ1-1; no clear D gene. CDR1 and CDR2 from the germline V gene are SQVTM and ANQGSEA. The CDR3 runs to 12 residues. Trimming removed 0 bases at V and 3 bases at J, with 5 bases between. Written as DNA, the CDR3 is TGCAGCGTTGAAGAGGTCGACACTGAAGCTTTCTTT. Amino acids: CSVEEVDTEAFF.

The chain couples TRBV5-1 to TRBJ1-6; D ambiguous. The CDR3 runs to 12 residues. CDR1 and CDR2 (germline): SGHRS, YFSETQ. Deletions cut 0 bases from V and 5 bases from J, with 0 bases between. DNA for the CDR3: TGCGCCAGCAGCTTGGATAATTCACCCCTCCACTTT. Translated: CASSLDNSPLHF.

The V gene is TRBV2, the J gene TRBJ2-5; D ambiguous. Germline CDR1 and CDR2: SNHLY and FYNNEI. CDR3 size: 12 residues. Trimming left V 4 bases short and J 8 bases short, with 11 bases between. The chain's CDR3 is CASSVLLQTQYF. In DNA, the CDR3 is TGTGCCAGCAGTGTCCTCTTACAAACCCAGTACTTC.